This is a list of T cell receptor beta chains from one sample in a study of blood T cells in healthy people across ages. TCRdb re-derived calls from the 5' RACE reads in MiXCR, one entry per CDR3 protein. The repertoire has about 1.8 million distinct CDR3 sequences, about 49% of them found once; the top ten carry approximately 2.1%. The material sequenced was blood. The receptors were sampled from a woman aged 40 to 50 in good health. Each CDR3 is given with its conserved first and last residue. The order of the fields is J gene, V gene, clone size, D gene, CDR3 length, CDR3 DNA, CDR3 protein. The D gene is left open where the match is weak. The size of a clone is reported for some rows only, either as once, few or many, or as a class for expanded clones.

TRBJ1-6,TRBV6-2/TRBV6-3,-,TRBD1,16,TGTGCCAGCAGTTACTGGGGGACAGTCCTCAGTGAATCCCTCCACTTT,CASSYWGTVLSESLHF
TRBJ1-6,TRBV28,few,-,14,TGTGCCAGCAGACCAGACAGGTCCGGGTCACCCCTCCACTTT,CASRPDRSGSPLHF
TRBJ2-1,TRBV6-5,few,-,15,TGTGCCAGCAGTTACGAGACTAGGGCAATGAATGAGCAGTTCTTC,CASSYETRAMNEQFF
TRBJ2-3,TRBV20-1,-,TRBD2,15,TGCAGTGCTAGAGATCGGGGGGGCCGAGCAGATACGCAGTATTTT,CSARDRGGRADTQYF
TRBJ2-5,TRBV20-1,-,-,13,TGCAGTGCTAGAGCTCCCGGGGGAAATGAGCAGTACTTC,CSARAPGGNEQYF
TRBJ2-3,TRBV4-3,few,-,14,TGCGCCAGCAGCCAAGGGAGGCGGGGAGATACGCAGTATTTT,CASSQGRRGDTQYF
TRBJ1-1,TRBV14,-,-,15,TGTGCCAGCAGCCAAGACCTGCCAGGGCCCACTGAAGCTTTCTTT,CASSQDLPGPTEAFF
TRBJ1-5,TRBV2,-,-,14,TGTGCCACCCGGGGTGGAAGCCGGAATCAGCCCCAGCATTTT,CATRGGSRNQPQHF
TRBJ1-2,TRBV7-2,-,TRBD1,15,TGTGCCAGCAGCCCGTACCGGGACAGGGCGTGGGGCTACACCTTC,CASSPYRDRAWGYTF
TRBJ2-3,TRBV7-9,few,-,15,TGTGCCAGCAGCGGAACCGGGACACTACTGGATACGCAGTATTTT,CASSGTGTLLDTQYF
TRBJ1-6,TRBV4-3,once,-,15,TGCGCCAGCAGCCAAGATGTAACTCCCTATTCACCCCTCCACTTT,CASSQDVTPYSPLHF
TRBJ2-3,TRBV20-1,few,TRBD2,15,TGCAGTGCTAGAGGGACTAGCGGGGGCCCTCTGAGACAGTATTTT,CSARGTSGGPLRQYF
TRBJ1-1,TRBV5-1,-,-,11,TGCGCCAGCAGCTTAGGAGCTGAAACTTTCTTT,CASSLGAETFF
TRBJ2-6,TRBV29-1,many,-,14,TGCAGCGTTGACAGGGGAATCGGGGCCAACGTCCTGACTTTC,CSVDRGIGANVLTF
TRBJ2-7,TRBV20-1,-,TRBD1,13,TGCAGTGCTTCCTCCGGGACAGCCTACGAGCAGTACTTC,CSASSGTAYEQYF
TRBJ1-6,TRBV4-2,few,TRBD1,14,TGTGCCAGCAGCCCCCAGGGGGTTGGTTCACCCCTCCACTTT,CASSPQGVGSPLHF
TRBJ2-6,TRBV5-1,-,-,17,TGCGCCAGCAGCTTGGATCAGAGTTCCTCTGGGGCCAACGTCCTGACTTTC,CASSLDQSSSGANVLTF
TRBJ2-7,TRBV6-2/TRBV6-3,few,TRBD2,18,TGTGCCAGCAGTTACCCCGTTGACAGGACTAGCGGGGTCGACGAGCAGTACTTC,CASSYPVDRTSGVDEQYF
TRBJ2-7,TRBV4-1,once,TRBD2,19,TGCGCCAGCAGCCAAGCGGAAAGGGGACTAGCGGGGTTCTCCTACGAGCAGTACTTC,CASSQAERGLAGFSYEQYF
TRBJ1-2,TRBV20-1,many,TRBD1,12,TGCAGTGCGCGAGACAGGGTTTATGGCTACACCTTC,CSARDRVYGYTF